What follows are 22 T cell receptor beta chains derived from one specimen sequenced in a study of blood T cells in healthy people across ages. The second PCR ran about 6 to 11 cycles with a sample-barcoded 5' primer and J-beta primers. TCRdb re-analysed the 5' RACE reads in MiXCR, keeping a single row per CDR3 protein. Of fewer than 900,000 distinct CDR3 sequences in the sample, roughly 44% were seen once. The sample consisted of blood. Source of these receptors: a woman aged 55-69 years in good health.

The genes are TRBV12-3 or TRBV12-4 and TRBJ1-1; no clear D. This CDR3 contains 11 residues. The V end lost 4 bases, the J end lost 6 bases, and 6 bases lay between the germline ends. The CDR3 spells CASSYSAEAFF. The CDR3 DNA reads TGTGCCAGCAGTTACTCCGCTGAAGCTTTCTTT.

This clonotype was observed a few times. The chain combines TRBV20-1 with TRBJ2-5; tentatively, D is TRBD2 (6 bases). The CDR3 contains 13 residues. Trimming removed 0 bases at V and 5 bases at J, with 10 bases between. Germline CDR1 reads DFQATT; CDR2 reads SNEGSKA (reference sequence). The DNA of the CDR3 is TGCAGTGCTAGAGAGGCTAGCGCGGAGACCCAGTACTTC. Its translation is CSAREASAETQYF.

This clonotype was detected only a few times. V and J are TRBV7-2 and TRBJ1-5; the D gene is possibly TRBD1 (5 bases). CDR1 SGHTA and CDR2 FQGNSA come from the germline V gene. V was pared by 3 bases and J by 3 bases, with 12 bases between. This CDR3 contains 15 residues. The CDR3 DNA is TGTGCCAGCAGCTTCGCCGGGGCCATCAATCAGCCCCAGCATTTT. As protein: CASSFAGAINQPQHF.

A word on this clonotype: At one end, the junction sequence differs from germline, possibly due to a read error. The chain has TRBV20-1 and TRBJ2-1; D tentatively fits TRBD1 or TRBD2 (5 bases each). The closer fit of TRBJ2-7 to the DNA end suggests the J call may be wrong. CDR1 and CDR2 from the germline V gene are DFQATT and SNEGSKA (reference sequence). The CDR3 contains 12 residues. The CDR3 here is CRASLGANEQYF. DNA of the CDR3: TGCAGGGCTAGCCTCGGGGCGAACGAGCAGTACTTC.

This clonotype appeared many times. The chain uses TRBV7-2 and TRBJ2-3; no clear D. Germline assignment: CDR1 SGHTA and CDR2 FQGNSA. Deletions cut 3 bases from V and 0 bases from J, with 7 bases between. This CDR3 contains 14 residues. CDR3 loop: CASSFRMSTDTQYF. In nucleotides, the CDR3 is TGTGCCAGCAGCTTCCGGATGAGCACAGATACGCAGTATTTT. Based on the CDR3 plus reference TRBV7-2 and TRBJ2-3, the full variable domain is GAGVSQSPSNKVTEKGKDVELRCDPISGHTALYWYRQSLGQGLEFLIYFQGNSAPDKSGLPSDRFSAERTGGSVSTLTIQRTQQEDSAVYLCASSFRMSTDTQYFGPGTRLTVL.

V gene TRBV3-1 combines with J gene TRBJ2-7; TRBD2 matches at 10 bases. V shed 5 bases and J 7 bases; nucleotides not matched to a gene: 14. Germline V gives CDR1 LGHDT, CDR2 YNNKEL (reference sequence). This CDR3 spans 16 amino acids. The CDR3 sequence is CASSSVAGGGYNEQYF. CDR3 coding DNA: TGTGCCAGCAGCTCCGTAGCGGGGGGTGGTTACAATGAGCAGTACTTC.

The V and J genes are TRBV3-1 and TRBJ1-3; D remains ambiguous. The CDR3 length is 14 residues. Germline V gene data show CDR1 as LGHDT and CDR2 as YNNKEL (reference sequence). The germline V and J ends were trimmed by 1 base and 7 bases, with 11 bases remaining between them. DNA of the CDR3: TGTGCCAGCAGCCAAGCTGGGCTGCGGAACACCATATATTTT. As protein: CASSQAGLRNTIYF.

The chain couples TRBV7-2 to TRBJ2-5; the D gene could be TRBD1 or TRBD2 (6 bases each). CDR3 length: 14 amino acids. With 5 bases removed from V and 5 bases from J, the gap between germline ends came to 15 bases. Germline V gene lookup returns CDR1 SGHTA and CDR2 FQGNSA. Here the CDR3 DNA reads TGTGCCAGCAGCCCCCCTTGGGGGGCGGAGACCCAGTACTTC. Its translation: CASSPPWGAETQYF.

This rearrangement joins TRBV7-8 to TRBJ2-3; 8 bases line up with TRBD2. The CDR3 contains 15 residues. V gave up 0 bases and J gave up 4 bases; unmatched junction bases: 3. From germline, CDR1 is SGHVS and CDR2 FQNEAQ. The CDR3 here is CASSLARGAADTQYF. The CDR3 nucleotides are TGTGCCAGCAGCTTAGCGCGGGGGGCTGCAGATACGCAGTATTTT.

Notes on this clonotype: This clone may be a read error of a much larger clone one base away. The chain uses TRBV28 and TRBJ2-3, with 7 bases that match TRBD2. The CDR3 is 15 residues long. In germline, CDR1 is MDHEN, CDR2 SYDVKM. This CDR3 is CASSPPSGLTDTRYF. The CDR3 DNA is TGTGCCAGCAGTCCCCCTAGCGGTCTCACAGATACGCGGTATTTT.

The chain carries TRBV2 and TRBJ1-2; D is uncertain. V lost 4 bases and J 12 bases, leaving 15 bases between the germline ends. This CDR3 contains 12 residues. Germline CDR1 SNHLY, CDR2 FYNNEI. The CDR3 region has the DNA TGTGCCAGCAGTGTGGTTAACAGAGGCCACACCTTC. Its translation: CASSVVNRGHTF.

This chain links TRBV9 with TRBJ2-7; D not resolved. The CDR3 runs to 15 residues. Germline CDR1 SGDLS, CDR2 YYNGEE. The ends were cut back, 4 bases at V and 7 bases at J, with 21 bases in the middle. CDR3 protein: CASSQTALSYNEQYF. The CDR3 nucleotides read TGTGCCAGCAGCCAGACGGCTCTCTCCTACAATGAGCAGTACTTC. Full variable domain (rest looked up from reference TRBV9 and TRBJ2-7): DSGVTQTPKHLITATGQRVTLRCSPRSGDLSVYWYQQSLDQGLQFLIQYYNGEERAKGNILERFSAQQFPDLHSELNLSSLELGDSALYFCASSQTALSYNEQYFGPGTRLTVT.

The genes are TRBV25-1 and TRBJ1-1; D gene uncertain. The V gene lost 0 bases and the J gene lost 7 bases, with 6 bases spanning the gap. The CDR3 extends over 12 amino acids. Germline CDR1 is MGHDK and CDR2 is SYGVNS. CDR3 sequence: CASSEYESEAFF. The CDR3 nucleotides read TGTGCCAGCAGTGAATACGAGAGTGAAGCTTTCTTT. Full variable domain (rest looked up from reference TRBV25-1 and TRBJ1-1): EADIYQTPRYLVIGTGKKITLECSQTMGHDKMYWYQQDPGMELHLIHYSYGVNSTEKGDLSSESTVSRIRTEHFPLTLESARPSHTSQYLCASSEYESEAFFGQGTRLTVV.

The CDR3 loop is CASSLGSFREQYF. In nucleotides, the CDR3 is TGTGCCAGCAGCTTAGGATCTTTTCGCGAGCAGTACTTC. V gene TRBV7-2 combines with J gene TRBJ2-7; D ambiguous. Germline loops: CDR1 SGHTA, CDR2 FQGNSA. V was cut by 1 base and J by 6 bases, with 10 bases left in between. This CDR3 region has 13 residues.

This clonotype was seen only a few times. The CDR3 sequence: CASSEREDYNEQFF. The DNA of the CDR3 is TGTGCCAGCAGTGAGCGGGAGGACTACAATGAGCAGTTCTTC. This chain connects TRBV12-3 or TRBV12-4 to TRBJ2-1; 9 bases align to TRBD2. Losses at the gene ends were 5 bases for V and 3 bases for J; bases not matched to a gene: 2. This CDR3 contains 14 residues.

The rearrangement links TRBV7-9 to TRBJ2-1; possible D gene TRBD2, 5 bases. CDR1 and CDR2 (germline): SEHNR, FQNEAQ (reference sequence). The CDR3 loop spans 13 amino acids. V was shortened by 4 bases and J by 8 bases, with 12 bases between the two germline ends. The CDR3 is CASSSGVGYEQFF. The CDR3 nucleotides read TGTGCCAGCAGCTCCGGGGTAGGCTATGAGCAGTTCTTC.

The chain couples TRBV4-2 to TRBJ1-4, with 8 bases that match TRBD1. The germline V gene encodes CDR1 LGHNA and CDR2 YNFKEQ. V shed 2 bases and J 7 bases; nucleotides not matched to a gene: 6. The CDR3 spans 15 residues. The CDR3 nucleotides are TGTGCCAGCAGCCAACCAGACAGGGGAACTGAAAAACTGTTTTTT. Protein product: CASSQPDRGTEKLFF.

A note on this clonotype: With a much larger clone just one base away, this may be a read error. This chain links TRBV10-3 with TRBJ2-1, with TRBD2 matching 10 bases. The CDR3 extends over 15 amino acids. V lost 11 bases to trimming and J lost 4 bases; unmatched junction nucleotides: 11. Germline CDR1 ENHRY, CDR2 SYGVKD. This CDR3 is CAAFPTSGQYNEQFF. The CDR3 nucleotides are TGTGCCGCCTTTCCGACTAGCGGGCAGTACAATGAGCAGTTCTTC.

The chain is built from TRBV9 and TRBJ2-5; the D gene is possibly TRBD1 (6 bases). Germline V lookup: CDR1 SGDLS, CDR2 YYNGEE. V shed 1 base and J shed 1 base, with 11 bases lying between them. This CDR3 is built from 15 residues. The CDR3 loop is CASSVLGGRQETQYF. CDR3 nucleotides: TGTGCCAGCAGCGTATTAGGGGGTCGCCAAGAGACCCAGTACTTC.

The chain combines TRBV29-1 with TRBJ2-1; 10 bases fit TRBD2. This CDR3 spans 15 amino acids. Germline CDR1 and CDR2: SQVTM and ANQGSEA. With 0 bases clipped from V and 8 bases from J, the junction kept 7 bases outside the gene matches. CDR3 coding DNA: TGCAGCGTTGAAGACAGCGGGGGGGCCCCACATGAGCAGTTCTTC. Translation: CSVEDSGGAPHEQFF.

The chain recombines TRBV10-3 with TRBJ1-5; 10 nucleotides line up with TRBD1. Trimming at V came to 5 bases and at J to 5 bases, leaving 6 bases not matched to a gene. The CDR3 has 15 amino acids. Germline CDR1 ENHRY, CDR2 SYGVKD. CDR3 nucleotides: TGTGCCATCAGTCGCACCGGGACAGGGGATCAGCCCCAGCATTTT. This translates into CAISRTGTGDQPQHF.

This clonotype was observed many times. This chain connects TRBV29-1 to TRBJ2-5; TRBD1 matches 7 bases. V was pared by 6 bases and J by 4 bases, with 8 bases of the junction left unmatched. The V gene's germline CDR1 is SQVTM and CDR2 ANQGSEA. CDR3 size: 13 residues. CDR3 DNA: TGCAGCGTGACTAAGACAGGGACAGAGACCCAGTACTTC. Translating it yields CSVTKTGTETQYF. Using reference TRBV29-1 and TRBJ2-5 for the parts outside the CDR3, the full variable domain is SAVISQKPSRDICQRGTSLTIQCQVDSQVTMMFWYRQQPGQSLTLIATANQGSEATYESGFVIDKFPISRPNLTFSTLTVSNMSPEDSSIYLCSVTKTGTETQYFGPGTRLLVL.